This entry features one T cell receptor (beta chain) sequence. This record comes from a study of T cells in Graves' hyperthyroidism and ophthalmopathy. Looking at the study overall: Blood from the periphery was taken at initial diagnosis, before any treatment.

The TCR beta CDR3 regions underwent amplification using RNA transcripts as the source. Initially, a first-round RT-PCR of the TCR CDR3 employed the HTBI primer set. Using its own MiXCR run on the multiplex PCR reads, TCRdb lists one record per CDR3 protein. The sample includes about 680,000 distinct CDR3 sequences, over 35% of them seen just once. If no ophthalmopathy progression occurred within 18 months, Graves' hyperthyroidism was stable. Patients were excluded because of uncontrolled infection, other autoimmune disease, pregnancy or lactation. The germline gives CDR1 LNHDA, CDR2 SQIVND (reference sequence). This CDR3 comprises 15 residues. Trimming removed 7 bases from V and 3 bases from J, with 16 bases in between.

The specimen was blood. The rearrangement uses TRBV19 and TRBJ1-3; D call uncertain. The origin of this receptor is a woman aged 40 to 50 with Graves' hyperthyroidism. The CDR3 DNA is TGTGCCAGTATACGGCTGGGAACACTTGGAAACACCATATATTTT. Amino acids: CASIRLGTLGNTIYF.